This T cell receptor beta chain was identified in a study of control samples from healthy donors and cancer patients. V lost 1 base and J 2 bases, leaving 9 bases between the germline ends. Germline-derived CDR1 and CDR2 are GTSNPN and SVGIG (reference sequence). This CDR3 has 13 amino acids. TCRdb keeps only in-frame clones here, not all; method: immunoSEQ multiplex PCR. The sample has about 55,000 clones; 90% to 97% are singletons. This chain connects TRBV30 to TRBJ2-7, with D unclear. The TCR comes from a woman younger than 30 in good health. What was sequenced was blood. The CDR3, as DNA: TGTGCCTGGAGTGGGTCGGCCACCTACGAGCAGTACTTC. Its protein is CAWSGSATYEQYF.